The 21 T cell receptor beta chains below all came from one sample that was sequenced in a study of cytomegalovirus exposure and HLA in healthy donors. Sequenced by immunoSEQ multiplex PCR; TCRdb stores in-frame clones only, minus some. The table lists 55,000 to 70,000 clones, roughly nine tenths of them singletons. Sequenced material: PBMCs. These receptor sequences come from a woman between 25 and 40 years old in good health and CMV-seronegative.

The chain joins TRBV5-1 to TRBJ1-3; TRBD1 is a possible D gene (6 bases). Germline assignment: CDR1 SGHRS and CDR2 YFSETQ. This CDR3 region has 16 residues. Trimming cost V 7 bases and J 2 bases, with 19 bases left between them. The CDR3 reads CASSQGPPGPGNTIYF. CDR3 in DNA: TGCGCCAGCTCCCAGGGGCCGCCGGGTCCTGGAAACACCATATATTTT.

The gene calls are TRBV29-1 and TRBJ2-7, with TRBD2 as a possible D gene (6 bases). Per germline, CDR1 SQVTM and CDR2 ANQGSEA. The CDR3 extends over 13 amino acids. V was trimmed by 7 bases and J by 7 bases, leaving 20 bases between them. The DNA for the CDR3 is TGCAGCGCCCGACCGGGGGAGAAGGGGGAGCAGTACTTC. This gives the protein CSARPGEKGEQYF.

The CDR3 sequence is CASSRTSGTDTQYF. DNA for the CDR3: TGTGCCAGCAGCCGGACTAGCGGAACAGATACGCAGTATTTT. V is TRBV14 and J is TRBJ2-3; TRBD2 matches at 10 bases. V trimming: 4 bases; J trimming: 3 bases; junction bases outside the gene matches: 1. CDR3 length equals 14 residues. Germline lookup yields CDR1 SGHDN and CDR2 FVKESK.

The rearrangement links TRBV28 to TRBJ1-2; 7 bases agree with TRBD1. This CDR3 has 15 residues. Trimming cost V 3 bases and J 4 bases; bases outside gene matches: 8. CDR1 and CDR2 from the germline V gene are MDHEN and SYDVKM. CDR3: CASSFGGTDTYGYTF. The CDR3 DNA reads as TGTGCCAGCAGTTTTGGGGGGACAGATACCTATGGCTACACCTTC.

The J gene is TRBJ1-2, the V gene TRBV7-9; TRBD1 matches at 7 bases. Looked up from germline, CDR1 is SEHNR and CDR2 is FQNEAQ (reference sequence). The CDR3 sequence is 14 residues long. V lost 4 bases, J lost 8 bases, and 10 bases stayed unmatched. The CDR3 DNA reads as TGTGCCAGCAGCTCCTACAGGGGCGCGAGAGGCTACACCTTC. Translating it yields CASSSYRGARGYTF. Based on the CDR3 plus reference TRBV7-9 and TRBJ1-2, the full variable domain is DTGVSQNPRHKITKRGQNVTFRCDPISEHNRLYWYRQTLGQGPEFLTYFQNEAQLEKSRLLSDRFSAERPKGSFSTLEIQRTEQGDSAMYLCASSSYRGARGYTFGSGTRLTVV.

The CDR3 coding sequence is TGTGCCAGCAGCGTAGAAAGCGGAGTCAGGACCGGGGAGCTGTTTTTT. It encodes CASSVESGVRTGELFF. V and J are TRBV9 and TRBJ2-2; D might be TRBD2 (5 bases). CDR1 SGDLS and CDR2 YYNGEE come from the germline V gene. Trimming cost V 0 bases and J 5 bases, with 14 bases left between them. The CDR3 covers 16 residues.

This chain links TRBV19 with TRBJ2-2; D is possibly TRBD2 (5 bases). Germline V gene lookup returns CDR1 LNHDA and CDR2 SQIVND (reference sequence). V lost 7 bases and J 3 bases, leaving 15 bases between the germline ends. The CDR3 has 15 amino acids. This chain's CDR3 is CASTKGEADTGELFF. CDR3 bases: TGTGCCAGTACCAAAGGTGAAGCGGACACCGGGGAGCTGTTTTTT.

This chain connects TRBV27 to TRBJ1-1, with 7 bases identical to TRBD1. V was pared by 7 bases and J by 1 base, with 6 bases of the junction left unmatched. The CDR3 is 14 residues long. CDR1 MNHEY and CDR2 SMNVEV come from the germline V gene (reference sequence). The CDR3: CASNEQGTNTEAFF. DNA of the CDR3: TGTGCCAGCAACGAACAGGGGACGAACACTGAAGCTTTCTTT.

The rearrangement joins TRBV7-9 to TRBJ2-7; D gene uncertain. The CDR3 is 15 residues long. The germline V and J ends were trimmed by 3 bases and 2 bases, with 14 bases remaining between them. The V gene's germline CDR1 is SEHNR and CDR2 FQNEAQ (reference sequence). CDR3 DNA sequence: TGTGCCAGCAGCTTGCAACCAGGTGTCACCTACGAGCAGTACTTC. Translating it yields CASSLQPGVTYEQYF.

The chain is built from TRBV19 and TRBJ1-2, with TRBD1 as a possible D gene (6 bases). This CDR3 contains 17 residues. V was clipped by 5 bases and J by 7 bases, with 26 bases between them. CDR1 LNHDA and CDR2 SQIVND come from the germline V gene (reference sequence). The CDR3 DNA reads TGTGCCAGTAGTGAAGACAGGTATGCCGCTACCCCCCTTGGCTACACCTTC. The encoded protein is CASSEDRYAATPLGYTF. Filled out from reference TRBV19 and TRBJ1-2, the complete variable domain reads DGGITQSPKYLFRKEGQNVTLSCEQNLNHDAMYWYRQDPGQGLRLIYYSQIVNDFQKGDIAEGYSVSREKKESFPLTVTSAQKNPTAFYLCASSEDRYAATPLGYTFGSGTRLTVV.

The rearrangement uses TRBV28 and TRBJ1-5; 9 bases map to TRBD1. This CDR3 has 14 amino acids. Germline CDR1 reads MDHEN; CDR2 reads SYDVKM. Trimming took 3 bases from V and 9 from J; bases not matched to a gene: 6. The CDR3 sequence: CASSFEDRGWPQHF. The CDR3 DNA sequence: TGTGCCAGCAGTTTCGAGGACAGGGGTTGGCCCCAGCATTTT.

The CDR3 loop is CASSDGEGEQPQHF. Written as DNA, the CDR3 is TGTGCCAGCAGTGATGGGGAGGGTGAACAGCCCCAGCATTTT. This chain links TRBV25-1 with TRBJ1-5; the D is unclear. The CDR3 is made up of 14 amino acids. With 3 bases removed from V and 7 bases from J, the gap between germline ends came to 13 bases. The germline gives CDR1 MGHDK, CDR2 SYGVNS.

Written as DNA, the CDR3 is TGTGCCAGCAGCCCTCTTCAGCGGCCCACAGATACGCAGTATTTT. Protein product: CASSPLQRPTDTQYF. This sequence joins TRBV7-9 and TRBJ2-3, with D possibly TRBD2 on 5 matching bases. The CDR3 covers 15 residues. V was pared by 5 bases and J by 2 bases, with 14 bases between. The germline gives CDR1 SEHNR, CDR2 FQNEAQ (reference sequence).

J is TRBJ1-3 and V is TRBV19, with 8 bases identical to TRBD1. The CDR3 has 15 residues. The V gene end was trimmed by 5 bases and the J gene end by 0 bases; junction bases not matched to a gene: 3. The germline gives CDR1 LNHDA, CDR2 SQIVND (reference sequence). The CDR3 DNA reads as TGTGCCAGTAGTGACAGGGGTAGCTCTGGAAACACCATATATTTT. Its protein is CASSDRGSSGNTIYF.

This chain links TRBV14 with TRBJ2-4; weak D call: TRBD1 (5 bases). V was pared by 1 base and J by 8 bases, with 9 bases between. The CDR3 consists of 13 residues. Germline CDR1 and CDR2: SGHDN and FVKESK. CDR3 amino acids: CASSQAQGYIQYF. The CDR3 coding sequence is TGTGCCAGCAGCCAAGCTCAGGGTTACATTCAGTACTTC.

This sequence joins TRBV27 and TRBJ2-3, with TRBD1 as a possible D gene (5 bases). The CDR3 is 16 amino acids. Trimming stripped 3 bases from V and 6 bases from J, with 19 bases between. The germline gives CDR1 MNHEY, CDR2 SMNVEV (reference sequence). CDR3 protein: CASSFIGPPQGDTQYF. In DNA, the CDR3 is TGTGCCAGCAGTTTCATCGGGCCTCCCCAGGGCGATACGCAGTATTTT.

The chain is built from TRBV6-6 and TRBJ2-3; TRBD2 matches 7 bases. Germline V lookup: CDR1 MNHNY, CDR2 SVGAGI (reference sequence). Germline trimming cut 0 bases from V and 4 bases from J; bases unmatched to any gene: 4. This CDR3 is built from 15 residues. CDR3 protein: CASSYSAGAADTQYF. The CDR3 coding sequence is TGTGCCAGCAGTTACTCGGCGGGAGCGGCAGATACGCAGTATTTT.

The chain is built from TRBV21-1 and TRBJ2-7; the listed D gene, TRBD1, was not tested against the DNA. TRBV21-1 is classified as a pseudogene. CDR3 length equals 18 residues. The CDR3 loop reads CASSVPGHTNGDVYEQYF. The DNA of the CDR3 is TGTGCCAGCAGCGTACCGGGACACACTAATGGAGATGTCTACGAGCAGTACTTC.

V gene TRBV30 combines with J gene TRBJ2-2; a possible D gene is TRBD2 (5 bases). There are 14 residues in the CDR3. CDR1 is GTSNPN, CDR2 SVGIG, per germline (reference sequence). V was clipped by 4 bases and J by 1 base, with 10 bases between them. The DNA for the CDR3 is TGTGCCTGGACTGTAGGAGGGAACACCGGGGAGCTGTTTTTT. It yields the protein CAWTVGGNTGELFF.

The chain couples TRBV6-6 to TRBJ2-3; D may be TRBD2 (6 bases). Germline-derived CDR1 and CDR2 are MNHNY and SVGAGI (reference sequence). V lost 7 bases and J 1 base, leaving 6 bases between the germline ends. This CDR3 comprises 12 residues. The CDR3, as DNA: TGTGCCAGCACGGGGGGCACAGATACGCAGTATTTT. Translated: CASTGGTDTQYF.

V gene TRBV10-3 combines with J gene TRBJ2-7, with 8 bases identical to TRBD2. Looked up from germline, CDR1 is ENHRY and CDR2 is SYGVKD. CDR3 size: 14 residues. V dropped 1 base and J dropped 6; count of bases not matched to a gene: 5. CDR3: CAISEFSGAGEQYF. The CDR3 DNA reads TGTGCCATCAGTGAGTTTAGCGGGGCGGGCGAGCAGTACTTC.